This T cell receptor beta chain derives from a study of blood T cells in healthy people across ages. This CDR3 is built from 15 residues. Trimming took 7 bases from V and 3 from J, leaving 15 bases between them. Germline-derived CDR1 and CDR2 are MNHEY and SVGEGT. Through a sample-barcoded 5' primer and a J-beta primer mix, a second PCR was run for about 6 to 11 cycles. MiXCR, applied by TCRdb to the 5' RACE reads, yields one record per CDR3 protein. Among hundreds of thousands of distinct CDR3 sequences listed, less than 25% were seen once. This clonotype has only a few counts. The antigen remains undetermined. Regarding the study as a whole: Long-lived donors had more naive CD4+ cells and higher diversity than aged donors.

Separately, the same data were catalogued under a study of T cells of mothers and their children.

The specimen sequenced was blood. V gene TRBV6-2 or TRBV6-3 combines with J gene TRBJ1-4; TRBD1 might be the D (6 bases). The receptor's source is a boy aged 5-17 years in good health. This CDR3 is CASTETGKANEKLFF. CDR3 coding DNA: TGTGCCAGCACCGAAACAGGGAAAGCTAATGAAAAACTGTTTTTT.